The text below deals with one T cell receptor beta chain. The antigen remains undetermined. TCRdb reprocessed the RT-PCR reads via MiXCR and lists one record per CDR3 protein. The repertoire holds about 540,000 distinct CDR3 sequences, with about 15% as singletons. The CDR3 covers 14 residues. V was clipped by 0 bases and J by 7 bases; unmatched bases: 5. The V gene's germline CDR1 is SGHRS and CDR2 YFSETQ. The sample belongs to a study of response to subunit inactivated influenza vaccine. Broader study findings: It was the authors' suggestion that each seasonal influenza vaccination recruits few new T cells.

The sequence came from a man over 45 who received an inactivated influenza vaccine. The V and J genes are TRBV5-1 and TRBJ2-7; 9 bases line up with TRBD2. This material consisted of PBMCs from blood, taken approximately 12 days after vaccination. CDR3 bases: TGCGCCAGCAGCTTGGATCTAGCGGGAAGGGAGCAGTACTTC. As protein: CASSLDLAGREQYF.